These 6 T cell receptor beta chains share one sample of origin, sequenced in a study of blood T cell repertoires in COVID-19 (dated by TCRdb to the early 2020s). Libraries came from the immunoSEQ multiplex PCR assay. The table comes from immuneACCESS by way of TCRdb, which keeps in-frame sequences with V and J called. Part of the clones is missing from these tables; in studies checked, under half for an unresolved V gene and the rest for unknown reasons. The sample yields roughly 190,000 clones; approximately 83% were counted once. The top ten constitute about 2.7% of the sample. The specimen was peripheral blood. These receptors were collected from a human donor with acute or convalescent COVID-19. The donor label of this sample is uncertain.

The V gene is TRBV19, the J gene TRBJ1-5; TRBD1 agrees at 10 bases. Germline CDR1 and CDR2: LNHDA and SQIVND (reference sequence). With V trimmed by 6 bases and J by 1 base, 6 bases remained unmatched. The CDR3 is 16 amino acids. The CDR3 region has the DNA TGTGCCAGTAGCCCCTGGACAGGGGGGAGCAATCAGCCCCAGCATTTT. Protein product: CASSPWTGGSNQPQHF.

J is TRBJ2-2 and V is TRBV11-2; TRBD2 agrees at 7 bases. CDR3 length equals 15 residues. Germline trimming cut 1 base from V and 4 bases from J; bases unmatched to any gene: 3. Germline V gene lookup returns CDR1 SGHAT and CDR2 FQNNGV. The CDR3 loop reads CASSLGDYPTGELFF. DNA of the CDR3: TGTGCCAGCAGCTTAGGGGACTACCCCACCGGGGAGCTGTTTTTT.

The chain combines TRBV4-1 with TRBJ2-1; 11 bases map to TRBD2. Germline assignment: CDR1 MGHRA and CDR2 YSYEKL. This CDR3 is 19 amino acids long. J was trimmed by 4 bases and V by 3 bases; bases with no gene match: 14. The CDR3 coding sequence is TGCGCCAGCAGCCAGGCTAGACTAGCGGGAACGTCGAAATACAATGAGCAGTTCTTC. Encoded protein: CASSQARLAGTSKYNEQFF.

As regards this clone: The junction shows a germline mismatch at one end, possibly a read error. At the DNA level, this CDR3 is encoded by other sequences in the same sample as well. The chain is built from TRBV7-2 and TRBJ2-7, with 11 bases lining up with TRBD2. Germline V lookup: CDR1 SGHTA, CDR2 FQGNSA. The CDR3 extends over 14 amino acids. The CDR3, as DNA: TGTGCCAGCAGCTGGGGACTAGCGGAAGCCGAGCAATACTTC. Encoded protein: CASSWGLAEAEQYF.

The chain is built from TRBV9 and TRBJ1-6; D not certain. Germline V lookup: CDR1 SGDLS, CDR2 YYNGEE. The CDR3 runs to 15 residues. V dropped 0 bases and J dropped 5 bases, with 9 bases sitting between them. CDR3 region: CASSVDPHHNSPLHF. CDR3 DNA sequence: TGTGCCAGCAGCGTAGATCCACATCATAATTCACCCCTCCACTTT.

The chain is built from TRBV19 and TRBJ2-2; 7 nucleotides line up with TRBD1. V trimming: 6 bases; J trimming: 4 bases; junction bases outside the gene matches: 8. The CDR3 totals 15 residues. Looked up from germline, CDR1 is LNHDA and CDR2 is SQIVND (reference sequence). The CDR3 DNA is TGTGCCAGTAGACCGGGACAGCTCTCCACCGGGGAGCTGTTTTTT. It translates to CASRPGQLSTGELFF. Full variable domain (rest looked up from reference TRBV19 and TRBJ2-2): DGGITQSPKYLFRKEGQNVTLSCEQNLNHDAMYWYRQDPGQGLRLIYYSQIVNDFQKGDIAEGYSVSREKKESFPLTVTSAQKNPTAFYLCASRPGQLSTGELFFGEGSRLTVL.